One and the same sample provided the 21 T cell receptor beta chains below, sequenced in a study of blood T cell repertoires in COVID-19. This table comes from immunoSEQ multiplex PCR, and its TCRdb copy is limited to in-frame clones, with some not included. The data hold around 230,000 clones, with roughly 90% observed a single time. The sequenced sample was peripheral blood. Receptor source: a man in his sixties who had recovered from COVID-19.

V usage is TRBV3-1 (or the pseudogene TRBV3-2) and J usage is TRBJ2-3, with D unclear. The CDR3 runs to 12 residues. The germline V gene has CDR1 LGHDT and CDR2 YNNKEL (reference sequence). Trimming removed 5 bases at V and 6 bases at J, with 9 bases between. The CDR3 sequence: CASSKPRDTQYF. The DNA for the CDR3 is TGTGCCAGCAGCAAACCTAGGGATACGCAGTATTTT.

The CDR3 loop reads CASTTGVWMNTEAFF. CDR3 nucleotide sequence: TGTGCCAGCACAACAGGAGTTTGGATGAACACTGAAGCTTTCTTT. The rearrangement joins TRBV11-3 to TRBJ1-1; TRBD1 might be the D (5 bases). The CDR3 consists of 15 residues. Germline V gene lookup returns CDR1 SGHNT and CDR2 YENEEA. The germline V and J ends were trimmed by 7 bases and 0 bases, with 15 bases remaining between them.

This clone has at least ten counts. This chain joins TRBV6-5 and TRBJ1-1; D gene uncertain. The CDR3 is 12 amino acids. V was cut by 9 bases and J by 5 bases, with 13 bases left in between. CDR1 MNHEY and CDR2 SVGAGI come from the germline V gene. The CDR3 is CASLPLATEAFF. In DNA, the CDR3 is TGTGCCAGTCTACCTTTAGCGACTGAAGCTTTCTTT.

The rearrangement links TRBV7-2 to TRBJ1-2; a weak D match, TRBD1 (5 bases). The V end was cut by 1 base, the J end by 4 bases, with 10 bases between. Germline V gives CDR1 SGHTA, CDR2 FQGNSA. The CDR3 is 14 residues long. CDR3 DNA sequence: TGTGCCAGCAGCTTAGTTGCAGGGCCCTATGGCTACACCTTC. Amino acids: CASSLVAGPYGYTF.

This clone has only one observation. The J gene is TRBJ2-3, the V gene TRBV5-1; 9 nucleotides align to TRBD1. Trimming removed 4 bases from V and 10 bases from J; junction bases left unmatched: 10. Germline V CDR1 and CDR2: SGHRS, YFSETQ. The CDR3 consists of 14 residues. The CDR3 protein is CASSRPGTGLAQYF. For the CDR3, the DNA is TGCGCCAGCAGCCGCCCCGGGACAGGGCTGGCGCAGTATTTT. Supplemented by reference TRBV5-1 and TRBJ2-3, the full variable domain reads KAGVTQTPRYLIKTRGQQVTLSCSPISGHRSVSWYQQTPGQGLQFLFEYFSETQRNKGNFPGRFSGRQFSNSRSEMNVSTLELGDSALYLCASSRPGTGLAQYFGPGTRLTVL.

This rearrangement joins TRBV5-4 to TRBJ2-1, with 11 bases fitting TRBD1. Looked up from germline, CDR1 is SGHNT and CDR2 is YYREEE (reference sequence). After removal of 2 bases from V and 7 bases from J, the junction contained 5 bases not matched to a gene. CDR3 length: 15 residues. The CDR3 reads CASSFLGQGANEQFF. The CDR3 DNA follows: TGTGCCAGCAGCTTTCTCGGACAGGGGGCTAATGAGCAGTTCTTC.

This chain joins TRBV3-1 (or the pseudogene TRBV3-2) and TRBJ1-2, with D perhaps matching TRBD1 (5 bases). The germline gives CDR1 LGHDT, CDR2 YNNKEL (reference sequence). V lost 3 bases and J 4 bases, leaving 9 bases between the germline ends. The CDR3 is 13 amino acids. CDR3 in DNA: TGTGCCAGCAGCCATACAGGATTCTATGGCTACACCTTC. Translating gives CASSHTGFYGYTF.

This chain connects TRBV7-9 to TRBJ1-1, with 7 bases lining up with TRBD1. This CDR3 is 15 amino acids long. The germline gives CDR1 SEHNR, CDR2 FQNEAQ (reference sequence). V shed 1 base and J 8 bases; nucleotides not matched to a gene: 10. The CDR3: CASSLEGGARSEAFF. CDR3 sequence (DNA): TGTGCCAGCAGCTTAGAAGGGGGCGCACGGTCGGAAGCTTTCTTT.

The chain recombines TRBV19 with TRBJ2-3, with D possibly matching TRBD1 (5 bases). Per germline, CDR1 LNHDA and CDR2 SQIVND (reference sequence). The CDR3 is 15 amino acids. V lost 3 bases to trimming and J lost 4 bases, with 14 bases between them. The chain's CDR3 is CASSMGRAAADTQYF. CDR3 sequence (DNA): TGTGCCAGTAGTATGGGCAGGGCGGCTGCAGATACGCAGTATTTT.

CDR3 sequence reads: CASGNRGRGNTEAFF. In DNA, the CDR3 is TGTGCCAGCGGGAACAGGGGCCGAGGGAACACTGAAGCTTTCTTT. The chain recombines TRBV6-5 with TRBJ1-1; 7 bases are shared with TRBD1. Losses at the gene ends were 8 bases for V and 1 base for J; bases not matched to a gene: 10. Germline-derived CDR1 and CDR2 are MNHEY and SVGAGI. This CDR3 contains 15 residues.

This sequence joins TRBV18 and TRBJ1-3, with D possibly TRBD1 on 5 matching bases. Trimming removed 3 bases at V and 2 bases at J, with 14 bases between. The CDR3 has 16 amino acids. The V gene's germline CDR1 is KGHSH and CDR2 LQKENI. CDR3: CASSPTQASPGNTIYF. The CDR3 DNA sequence: TGTGCCAGCTCACCGACACAGGCCTCTCCTGGAAACACCATATATTTT.

A word on this clone: The junction and the germline gene differ at one end; a read error may be behind it. The chain joins TRBV6-5 to TRBJ2-2, with TRBD1 identical over 8 bases. Germline V gene sequence: CDR1 MNHEY, CDR2 SVGAGI. The CDR3 spans 15 residues. This CDR3 is CATRRGQENTGELFF. DNA of the CDR3: TGCGCTACCCGCCGGGGACAGGAGAACACCGGGGAGCTGTTTTTT.

CDR3 protein: CASSQERVGGYTF. The CDR3 nucleotides are TGCGCCAGCAGCCAAGAACGTGTGGGCGGCTACACCTTC. The rearrangement joins TRBV4-1 to TRBJ1-2; D ambiguous. Trimming took 0 bases from V and 8 from J, leaving 10 bases between them. The CDR3 sequence is 13 residues long. Germline V CDR1 and CDR2: MGHRA, YSYEKL.

This chain joins TRBV9 and TRBJ2-5; D gene uncertain. CDR1 and CDR2 (germline): SGDLS, YYNGEE. V dropped 4 bases and J dropped 5 bases, with 12 bases sitting between them. The CDR3 is made up of 13 amino acids. The CDR3 DNA sequence: TGTGCCAGCAGCAGAATCCTCGGGGAGACCCAGTACTTC. It is translated as CASSRILGETQYF.

The chain employs TRBV5-5 and TRBJ2-3, with D uncertain. With 0 bases removed from V and 3 bases from J, the gap between germline ends came to 8 bases. CDR1 and CDR2 (germline): SGHKS, YYEKEE (reference sequence). This CDR3 is 14 amino acids long. CDR3 loop: CASSLERLTDTQYF. DNA of the CDR3: TGTGCCAGCAGCTTGGAGAGACTTACAGATACGCAGTATTTT.

The chain has TRBV2 and TRBJ2-5; no clear D. V lost 3 bases, J lost 7 bases, and 9 bases lay in between. CDR1 is SNHLY, CDR2 FYNNEI, per germline. The CDR3 sequence is 12 residues long. As DNA, the CDR3 is TGTGCCAGCAGTGATAACCACGGGACCCAGTACTTC. Translation: CASSDNHGTQYF.

V is TRBV18 and J is TRBJ2-4; 13 bases fit TRBD2. The V gene end was trimmed by 5 bases and the J gene end by 5 bases; junction bases not matched to a gene: 12. The germline gives CDR1 KGHSH, CDR2 LQKENI. The CDR3 sequence is 18 residues long. CDR3: CASSLTSGGPQGQNIQYF. CDR3 in DNA: TGTGCCAGCTCATTGACTAGCGGGGGGCCCCAAGGGCAAAACATTCAGTACTTC. Drawing the rest from reference TRBV18 and TRBJ2-4, the complete variable domain is NAGVMQNPRHLVRRRGQEARLRCSPMKGHSHVYWYRQLPEEGLKFMVYLQKENIIDESGMPKERFSAEFPKEGPSILRIQQVVRGDSAAYFCASSLTSGGPQGQNIQYFGAGTRLSVL.

This clone appeared once. The chain has TRBV2 and TRBJ2-7, with 13 bases identical to TRBD2. Germline CDR1 and CDR2: SNHLY and FYNNEI. V shed 6 bases and J 2 bases; nucleotides not matched to a gene: 4. CDR3 length equals 15 residues. Here the CDR3 DNA reads TGTGCCAGCAGGCCCGGACTAGCGGGGGCCTACGAGCAGTACGTC. Protein: CASRPGLAGAYEQYV.

The rearrangement uses TRBV11-2 and TRBJ2-7, with D tentatively TRBD1 (6 bases). The V end lost 4 bases, the J end lost 3 bases, and 16 bases lay between the germline ends. The CDR3 runs 15 residues. Germline assignment: CDR1 SGHAT and CDR2 FQNNGV. Here the CDR3 DNA reads TGTGCCAGCAGCTCGGGTACCAGGGGAGACTACGAGCAGTACTTC. Its protein is CASSSGTRGDYEQYF.

V and J are TRBV12-3 or TRBV12-4 and TRBJ1-5, with D perhaps TRBD1 (6 bases). The CDR3 runs to 13 residues. Trimming removed 7 bases from V and 7 bases from J, with 14 bases in between. CDR3 nucleotides: TGTGCCAGCACGCCAGGGGCCGGGCAGCCCCAGCATTTT. Its protein is CASTPGAGQPQHF.

This clone was detected only a few times. The rearrangement uses TRBV7-8 and TRBJ2-2; D gene ambiguous. Germline CDR1 is SGHVS and CDR2 is FQNEAQ. The CDR3 is 15 residues long. The V end lost 1 base, the J end lost 2 bases, and 8 bases lay between the germline ends. The CDR3 spells CASSLGRFNTGELFF. For the CDR3, the DNA is TGTGCCAGCAGCTTAGGTCGGTTCAACACCGGGGAGCTGTTTTTT.